This TCR beta chain was captured in a study of regulatory T cells in long-lasting Graves disease. For TCR beta, libraries came from iRepertoire HTBI primers and Arm-PCR of CDR3 regions. TCRdb re-analysed the multiplex PCR reads in MiXCR, keeping a single row per CDR3 protein. The table includes under 400,000 distinct CDR3 sequences, approximately 15% detected once. Time point noted: newly diagnosed GD, antithyroid drugs for less than 3 months. Researchers made the TCR library from RNA that was extracted from PBMCs. Patients hailed from an endocrinology department in Xi'an, China. There are many counts of this clonotype. This sample was shared with a second study, whose subject was T cells in Graves' hyperthyroidism and ophthalmopathy. This second study says: These patients, aged 18 to 65, had recently diagnosed hyperthyroidism lasting under 2 months. Not enrolled were patients with uncontrolled infection, other autoimmune disease, pregnancy or lactation. Blood held most thyroid clonotypes expanded above 0.001 frequency.

This sequence originates from a man aged 40-55 years with Graves disease. The sample in question was peripheral blood mononuclear cells (PBMCs), obtained at new diagnosis, from a patient treated with antithyroid drugs.

CDR3 sequence: CASSLEGQAMNTEAFF. CDR3 in DNA: TGCGCCAGCAGCTTGGAGGGACAAGCGATGAACACTGAAGCTTTCTTT. This chain links TRBV5-1 with TRBJ1-1, with D possibly TRBD1 on 6 matching bases. This CDR3 is 16 amino acids long. Looked up from germline, CDR1 is SGHRS and CDR2 is YFSETQ. Trimming shortened V by 0 bases and J by 0 bases, and 12 bases separated the two germline ends.